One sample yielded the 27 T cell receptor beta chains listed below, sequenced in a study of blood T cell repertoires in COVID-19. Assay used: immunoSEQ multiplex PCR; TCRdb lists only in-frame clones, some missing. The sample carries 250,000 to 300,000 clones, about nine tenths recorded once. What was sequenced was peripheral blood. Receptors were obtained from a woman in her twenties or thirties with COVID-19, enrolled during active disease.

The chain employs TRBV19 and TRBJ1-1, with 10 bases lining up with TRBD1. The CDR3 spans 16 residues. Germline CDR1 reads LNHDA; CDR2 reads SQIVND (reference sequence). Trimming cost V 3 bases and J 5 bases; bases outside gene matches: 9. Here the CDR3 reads CASSMGADRGPTEAFF. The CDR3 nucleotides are TGTGCCAGTAGTATGGGGGCTGACAGGGGGCCTACTGAAGCTTTCTTT.

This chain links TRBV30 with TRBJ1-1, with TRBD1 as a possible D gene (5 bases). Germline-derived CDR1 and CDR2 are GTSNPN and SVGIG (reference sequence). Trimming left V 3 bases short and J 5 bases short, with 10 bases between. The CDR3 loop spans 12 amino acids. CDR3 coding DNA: TGTGCCTGGAGGGCGGACAAGACTGAAGCTTTCTTT. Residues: CAWRADKTEAFF.

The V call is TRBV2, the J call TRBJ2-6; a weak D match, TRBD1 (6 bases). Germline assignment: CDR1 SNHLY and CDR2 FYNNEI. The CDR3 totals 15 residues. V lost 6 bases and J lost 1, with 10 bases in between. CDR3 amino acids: CASSEDSSGANVLTF. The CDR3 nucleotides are TGTGCCAGCAGCGAGGACAGTTCTGGGGCCAACGTCCTGACTTTC.

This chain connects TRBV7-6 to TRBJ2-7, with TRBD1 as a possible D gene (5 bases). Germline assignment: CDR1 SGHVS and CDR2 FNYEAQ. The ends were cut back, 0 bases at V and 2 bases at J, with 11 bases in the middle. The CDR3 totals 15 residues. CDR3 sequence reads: CASSLAPDRPYEQYF. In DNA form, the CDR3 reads TGTGCCAGCAGCTTAGCCCCAGACAGACCCTACGAGCAGTACTTC.

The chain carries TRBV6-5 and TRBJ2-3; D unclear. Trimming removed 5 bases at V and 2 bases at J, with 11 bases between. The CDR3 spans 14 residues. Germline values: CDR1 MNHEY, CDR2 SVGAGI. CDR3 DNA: TGTGCCAGCAGTCTAGAGACCCTCACAGATACGCAGTATTTT. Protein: CASSLETLTDTQYF.

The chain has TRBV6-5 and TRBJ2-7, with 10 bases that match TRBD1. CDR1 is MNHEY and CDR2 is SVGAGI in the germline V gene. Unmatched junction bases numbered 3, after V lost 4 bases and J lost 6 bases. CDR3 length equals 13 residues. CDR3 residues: CASSWGQGFEQYF. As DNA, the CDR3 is TGTGCCAGCAGTTGGGGACAGGGGTTCGAGCAGTACTTC.

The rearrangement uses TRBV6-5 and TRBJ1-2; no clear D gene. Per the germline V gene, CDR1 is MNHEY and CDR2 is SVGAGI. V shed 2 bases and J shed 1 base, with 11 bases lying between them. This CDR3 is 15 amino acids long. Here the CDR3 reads CASSYHHRGNYGYTF. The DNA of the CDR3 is TGTGCCAGCAGTTACCACCATCGGGGTAACTATGGCTACACCTTC.

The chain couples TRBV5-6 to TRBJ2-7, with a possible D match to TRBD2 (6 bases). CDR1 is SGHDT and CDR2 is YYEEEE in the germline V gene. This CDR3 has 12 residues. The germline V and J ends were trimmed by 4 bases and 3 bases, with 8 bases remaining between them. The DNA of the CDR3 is TGTGCCAGCAGCCACGGGAGCTACGAGCAGTACTTC. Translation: CASSHGSYEQYF.

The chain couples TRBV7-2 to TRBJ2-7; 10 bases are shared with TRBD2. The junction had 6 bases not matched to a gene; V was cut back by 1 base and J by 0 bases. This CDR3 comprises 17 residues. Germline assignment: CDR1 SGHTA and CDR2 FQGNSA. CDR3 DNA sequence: TGTGCCAGCAGCTTAGGATCAACTAGCGGGGTCTCCTACGAGCAGTACTTC. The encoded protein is CASSLGSTSGVSYEQYF.

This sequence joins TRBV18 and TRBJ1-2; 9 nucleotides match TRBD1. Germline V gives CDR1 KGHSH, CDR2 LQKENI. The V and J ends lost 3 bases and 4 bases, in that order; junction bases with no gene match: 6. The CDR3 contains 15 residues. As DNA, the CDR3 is TGTGCCAGCTCACCCGGACAGGGGAGCGCCTATGGCTACACCTTC. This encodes CASSPGQGSAYGYTF.

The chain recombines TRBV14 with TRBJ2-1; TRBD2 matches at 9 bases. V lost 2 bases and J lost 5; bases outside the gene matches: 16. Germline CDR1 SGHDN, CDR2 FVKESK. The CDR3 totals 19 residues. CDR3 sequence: CASSQSPLTIAGVHNEQFF. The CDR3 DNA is TGTGCCAGCAGCCAATCGCCCTTGACGATAGCGGGAGTTCACAATGAGCAGTTCTTC.

In DNA, the CDR3 is TGTGCCAGCAGTGTGACTAGGGGCACTGAAGCTTTCTTT. Amino acids: CASSVTRGTEAFF. This rearrangement joins TRBV27 to TRBJ1-1, with a weak D call TRBD1 (5 bases). Looked up from germline, CDR1 is MNHEY and CDR2 is SMNVEV (reference sequence). The CDR3 contains 13 residues. The ends were cut back, 5 bases at V and 4 bases at J, with 11 bases in the middle.

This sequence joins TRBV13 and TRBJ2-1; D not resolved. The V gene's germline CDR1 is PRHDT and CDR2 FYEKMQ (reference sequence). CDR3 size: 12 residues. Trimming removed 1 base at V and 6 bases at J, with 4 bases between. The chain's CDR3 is CASSLVSNEQFF. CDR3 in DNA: TGTGCCAGCAGCTTAGTCTCCAATGAGCAGTTCTTC.

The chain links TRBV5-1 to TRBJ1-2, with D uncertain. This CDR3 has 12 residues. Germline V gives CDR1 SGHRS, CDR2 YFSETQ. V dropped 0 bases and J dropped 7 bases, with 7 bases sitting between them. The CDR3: CASSLDEFGYTF. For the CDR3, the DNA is TGCGCCAGCAGCTTGGATGAGTTTGGCTACACCTTC.

As DNA, the CDR3 is TGTGCCAGCAGTTTAGCGACAGGGAACGGCTACACCTTC. This gives the protein CASSLATGNGYTF. This rearrangement joins TRBV28 to TRBJ1-2; 7 positions match TRBD1. V shed 2 bases and J 8 bases; nucleotides not matched to a gene: 5. Germline CDR1 MDHEN, CDR2 SYDVKM. This CDR3 region has 13 residues.

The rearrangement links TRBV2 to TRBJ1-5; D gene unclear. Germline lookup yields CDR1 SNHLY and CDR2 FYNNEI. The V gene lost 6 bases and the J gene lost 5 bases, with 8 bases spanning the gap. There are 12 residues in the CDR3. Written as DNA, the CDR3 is TGTGCCAGCAGCGACACTTATCAGCCCCAGCATTTT. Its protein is CASSDTYQPQHF.

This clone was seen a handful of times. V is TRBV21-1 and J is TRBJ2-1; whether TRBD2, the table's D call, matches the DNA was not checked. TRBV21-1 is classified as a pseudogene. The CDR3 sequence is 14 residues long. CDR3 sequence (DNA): TGTGCCAGCCTCCGGGGGGCTTCCTACAATGAGCAGTTCTTC. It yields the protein CASLRGASYNEQFF.

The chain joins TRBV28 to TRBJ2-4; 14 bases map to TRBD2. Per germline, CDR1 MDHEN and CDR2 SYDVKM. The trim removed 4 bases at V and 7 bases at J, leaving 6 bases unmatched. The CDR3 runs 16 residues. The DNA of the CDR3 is TGTGCCAGCAGTTCCCCGGGACTAGCGGGAGTCAACATTCAGTACTTC. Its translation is CASSSPGLAGVNIQYF.

The chain's CDR3 is CASSGTGGPPREKLFF. In nucleotides, the CDR3 is TGTGCCAGTAGTGGGACAGGGGGCCCACCGAGAGAAAAACTGTTTTTT. The V and J genes are TRBV19 and TRBJ1-4; 12 bases are shared with TRBD1. Germline V gives CDR1 LNHDA, CDR2 SQIVND (reference sequence). The CDR3 totals 16 residues. V gave up 5 bases and J gave up 8 bases; unmatched junction bases: 9.

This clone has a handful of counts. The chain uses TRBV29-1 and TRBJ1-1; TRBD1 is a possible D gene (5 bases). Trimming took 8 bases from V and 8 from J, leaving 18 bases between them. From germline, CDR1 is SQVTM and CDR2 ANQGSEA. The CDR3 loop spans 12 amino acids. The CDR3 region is CSFTADIREAFF. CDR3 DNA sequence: TGCAGCTTTACGGCGGACATCAGAGAAGCTTTCTTT.

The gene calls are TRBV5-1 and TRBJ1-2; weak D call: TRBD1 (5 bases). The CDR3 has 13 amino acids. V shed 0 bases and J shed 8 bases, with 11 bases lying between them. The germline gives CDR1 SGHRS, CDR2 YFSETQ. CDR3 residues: CASSLGTFGGYTF. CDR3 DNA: TGCGCCAGCAGCTTGGGGACATTTGGAGGCTACACCTTC.

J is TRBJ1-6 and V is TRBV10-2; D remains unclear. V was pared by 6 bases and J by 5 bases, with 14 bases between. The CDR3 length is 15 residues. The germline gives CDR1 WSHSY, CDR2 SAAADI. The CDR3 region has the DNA TGCGCCAGCAGCCGAGAAGCACGGGATAATTCACCCCTCCACTTT. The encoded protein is CASSREARDNSPLHF.

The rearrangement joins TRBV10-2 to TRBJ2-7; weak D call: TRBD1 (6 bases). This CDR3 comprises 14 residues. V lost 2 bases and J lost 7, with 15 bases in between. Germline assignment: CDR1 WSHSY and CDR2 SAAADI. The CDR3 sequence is CASSETPLGAEQYF. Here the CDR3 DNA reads TGCGCCAGCAGTGAGACCCCTTTGGGGGCGGAGCAGTACTTC.

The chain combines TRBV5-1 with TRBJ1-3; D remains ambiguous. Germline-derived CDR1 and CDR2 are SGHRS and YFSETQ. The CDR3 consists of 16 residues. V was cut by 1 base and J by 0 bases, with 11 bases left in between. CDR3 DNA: TGCGCCAGCAGCTTGTCAGGCACCAGCTCTGGAAACACCATATATTTT. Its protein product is CASSLSGTSSGNTIYF. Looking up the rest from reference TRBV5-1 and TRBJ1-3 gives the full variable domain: KAGVTQTPRYLIKTRGQQVTLSCSPISGHRSVSWYQQTPGQGLQFLFEYFSETQRNKGNFPGRFSGRQFSNSRSEMNVSTLELGDSALYLCASSLSGTSSGNTIYFGEGSWLTVV.

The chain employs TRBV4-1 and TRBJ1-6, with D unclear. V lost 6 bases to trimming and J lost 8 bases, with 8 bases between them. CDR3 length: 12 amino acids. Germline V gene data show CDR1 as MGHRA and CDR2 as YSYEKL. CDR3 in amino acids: CASSLTDSPLHF. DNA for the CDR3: TGCGCCAGCAGTCTAACCGATTCACCCCTCCACTTT.

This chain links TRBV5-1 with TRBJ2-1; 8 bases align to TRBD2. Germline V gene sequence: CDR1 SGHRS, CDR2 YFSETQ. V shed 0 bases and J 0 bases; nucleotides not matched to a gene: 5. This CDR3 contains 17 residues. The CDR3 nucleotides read TGCGCCAGCAGCTTGGAGGGCGGGACTAGCTCCTACAATGAGCAGTTCTTC. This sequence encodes CASSLEGGTSSYNEQFF. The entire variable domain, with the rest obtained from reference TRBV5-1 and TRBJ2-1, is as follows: KAGVTQTPRYLIKTRGQQVTLSCSPISGHRSVSWYQQTPGQGLQFLFEYFSETQRNKGNFPGRFSGRQFSNSRSEMNVSTLELGDSALYLCASSLEGGTSSYNEQFFGPGTRLTVL.

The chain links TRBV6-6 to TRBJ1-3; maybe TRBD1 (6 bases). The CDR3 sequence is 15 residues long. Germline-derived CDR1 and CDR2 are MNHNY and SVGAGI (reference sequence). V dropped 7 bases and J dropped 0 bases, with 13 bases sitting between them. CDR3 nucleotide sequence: TGTGCCAGCACTCTGACAGGTGACTCTGGAAACACCATATATTTT. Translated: CASTLTGDSGNTIYF.